The present T cell receptor (beta chain) was sequenced within a study of blood T cell repertoires in COVID-19. This clone was observed a single time. Sequencing used immunoSEQ multiplex PCR; TCRdb keeps in-frame clones, though not all of them. Of about 300,000 clones detected, over 70% appear once; the ten largest clones hold roughly 1.1%. CDR3 length: 15 residues. From germline, CDR1 is SQVTM and CDR2 ANQGSEA. V was cut by 0 bases and J by 1 base, with 13 bases left in between. This chain connects TRBV29-1 to TRBJ2-7; possible D gene TRBD2, 6 bases. The sequenced sample consisted of peripheral blood. The origin of this receptor is a woman in her forties or fifties with acute or convalescent COVID-19. DNA of the CDR3: TGCAGCGTTGAAGATCCTGGGAGGCCGTCCTACGAGCAGTACTTC. It yields the protein CSVEDPGRPSYEQYF.